This T cell receptor beta chain is drawn from a study of blood T cell repertoires in COVID-19. Turning to the study itself: Sample material is recorded as cDNA or gDNA derived from T cells, B-cell-depleted T cells, or PBMCs.

Participant-given clinical history determined each cohort assignment. In the source study's methods: Nucleated cell number was recorded as an estimate derived from reference gene primer amplification. Data came from immunoSEQ multiplex PCR; TCRdb stores just in-frame clones and leaves some out. The V and J calls and clone size are taken from that table; D and trimming were inferred from the DNA. This repertoire shows 120,000 to 150,000 clones, about 83% found once; its top ten account for 5% to 7%. The specimen sequenced was PBMCs or T cells enriched from blood (not recorded which). The TCR sequence derives from a woman in her fifties or sixties who had been exposed to COVID-19.

The CDR3 DNA reads TGTGCCACCAGCAGAGACCAGGCTCCCTCCTACAATGAGCAGTTCTTC. It yields the protein CATSRDQAPSYNEQFF. V usage is TRBV15 and J usage is TRBJ2-1; unclear D gene. The germline CDR1 and CDR2 sequences are LNHNV and YYDKDF (reference sequence). Trimming took off 0 bases at V and 0 bases at J, with 9 bases between the two ends. The CDR3 runs 16 residues. Full variable domain (outside the CDR3, taken from reference TRBV15 and TRBJ2-1): DAMVIQNPRYQVTQFGKPVTLSCSQTLNHNVMYWYQQKSSQAPKLLFHYYDKDFNNEADTPDNFQSRRPNTSFCFLDIRSPGLGDTAMYLCATSRDQAPSYNEQFFGPGTRLTVL.